The sequence of this T cell receptor beta chain was determined in a study of response to subunit inactivated influenza vaccine. This clonotype has a handful of counts. What it binds is not known. The germline CDR1 and CDR2 sequences are LGHDT and YNNKEL (reference sequence). This CDR3 contains 13 residues. Trimming shortened V by 3 bases and J by 4 bases, and 9 bases separated the two germline ends. Study observations and caveats: The authors suggested that few new T cells are recruited per seasonal influenza vaccination.

TCRdb called the RT-PCR reads again in MiXCR, with one record for every CDR3 protein. Altogether about 570,000 distinct CDR3 sequences are present, 10% to 12% being singletons, with the ten largest covering approximately 10%. The data also belong to a second study, concerning T cells expressing NK-cell markers. According to that study: A 5'RACE template switching approach incorporating UMIs was used to make TCR beta cDNA. One of the eight sequenced donors was seronegative, whereas the other seven were HCMV-seropositive. One observes that, in several donors, these clonotypes were also the leading ones within the CD3+CD56-NKG2C+ fraction.

This clonotype was sampled from a man between 50 and 59 years old who received an inactivated influenza vaccine. The chain links TRBV3-1 to TRBJ1-2; possible D gene TRBD1, 5 bases. The source was PBMCs from blood, collected on the day of vaccination. CDR3: CASSQGRGYGYTF. The CDR3 DNA reads TGTGCCAGCAGCCAGGGACGGGGCTATGGCTACACCTTC.